This TCR beta chain was obtained from a study of Graves' ophthalmopathy and Graves' hyperthyroidism. Turning to the study itself: Cases classed as stable hyperthyroidism had no ophthalmopathy within 18 months of follow-up.

Other autoimmune diseases, uncontrolled infections, pregnancy or lactation ruled patients out of participation. Orbital computed tomography and thyroid ultrasound, along with TRAb, serum thyroxine and clinical symptoms, underpinned diagnosis. Study-level results: Stable hyperthyroidism and ophthalmopathy were told apart by a 13-signature model, which achieved about 90% sensitivity and around 77% specificity.

Amplification of TCR beta CDR3 regions used RNA transcripts. Second-round multiplex PCR came after a first-round RT-PCR that employed HTBI primers. TCRdb used MiXCR to reprocess the multiplex PCR reads, holding one entry per CDR3 protein. Counted here are over a million distinct CDR3 sequences, about two fifths occurring once; the ten biggest clones make up around 10%. Worth noting for this clonotype: No antigen is known for it.

V dropped 7 bases and J dropped 2 bases, with 12 bases sitting between them. Germline V gene lookup returns CDR1 ENHRY and CDR2 SYGVKD. The CDR3 consists of 14 residues. The clonotype comes from an adult man with Graves' hyperthyroidism. Sequencing was performed on peripheral blood or thyroid tissue (not recorded which). This chain joins TRBV10-3 and TRBJ1-3, with D possibly being TRBD1 (5 bases). The CDR3 loop is CAITRGRTGNTIYF. CDR3 sequence (DNA): TGTGCCATCACTCGGGGCAGGACTGGAAACACCATATATTTT.